The T cell receptor beta chain described here comes from a study of T cell repertoires in cytomegalovirus infection. At the level of the study: In the study, CMV epitopes included recently identified HLA-C-restricted and well-studied HLA-B-restricted ones. A matching HLA type, together with CMV infection, was signaled by public TCR beta signatures.

Study results and caveats: There were HLA-C-restricted CMV-specific TCR beta clonotypes dominating the ex vivo response. Accumulated public TCR beta family frequency recognized individuals carrying CMV together with the relevant HLA.

Germline CDR1 and CDR2: SGHVS and FQNEAQ. Trimming removed 0 bases from V and 7 bases from J, with 7 bases in between. CDR3 length: 13 residues. TCRdb recomputed calls from the reads with MiXCR, one row per CDR3 protein. The table records roughly 340,000 distinct CDR3 sequences, 29% of them present only once. This clonotype was counted many times. Its specificity is unknown. The sequence came from a human donor in good health (CMV status not recorded). Some clones in this sample may be carry-over from other donors' samples. The starting material was cultured PBMCs, obtained from culture after CMV antigen stimulation. The V gene is TRBV7-8, the J gene TRBJ1-5; no firm D call. The CDR3 reads CASSLAWPQPQHF. The CDR3 DNA follows: TGTGCCAGCAGCTTAGCGTGGCCCCAGCCCCAGCATTTT.